This entry is about one T cell receptor beta chain. CDR3 length: 16 amino acids. Germline CDR1 and CDR2: MNHEY and SMNVEV (reference sequence). V was clipped by 3 bases and J by 5 bases; unmatched bases: 11. Original analysis: The assay estimated nucleated cells by amplifying reference gene primers. Repertoires were generated with immunoSEQ multiplex PCR, while TCRdb's copy carries only in-frame clones and drops some. V, J and clone size reflect that table, while D and trimming were determined from the DNA. The sample lists approximately 160,000 clones; approximately 81% were seen once. This specimen belongs to a study of blood T cell repertoires in COVID-19. About the study: The samples span acute and convalescent COVID-19 from the United States, Italy and Spain. Nucleic acid was either cDNA or gDNA, and it came from T cells, B-cell-depleted T cells, or PBMCs.

J is TRBJ2-3 and V is TRBV27, with 7 bases aligning to TRBD1. Sequencing was performed on peripheral blood. This receptor was obtained from a man aged 18 to 29 with active or convalescent COVID-19. CDR3 region: CASSLIRGQVVDTQYF. In DNA, the CDR3 is TGTGCCAGCAGTTTGATTAGGGGGCAGGTGGTAGATACGCAGTATTTT.